The T cell receptor beta chain described here comes from a study of T cell changes during pregnancy in multiple sclerosis. Sequencing used immunoSEQ multiplex PCR; TCRdb keeps in-frame clones, though not all of them. The sample holds tens of thousands of clones; 90% are singletons and the top ten take 4.5% to 5.5%. The CDR3 runs 15 residues. CDR1 and CDR2 from the germline V gene are MNHEY and SMNVEV (reference sequence). The ends were cut back, 2 bases at V and 6 bases at J, with 16 bases in the middle. This clone was recorded only once. The chain couples TRBV27 to TRBJ1-2, with D perhaps matching TRBD1 (6 bases). Sample: peripheral blood, taken after pregnancy. The receptor was derived from a female donor in good health, enrolled as a control in a pregnancy study. The CDR3 DNA reads as TGTGCCAGCAGTTTAGGGGGTGAAGGGGGGGATGGCTACACCTTC. Protein: CASSLGGEGGDGYTF.